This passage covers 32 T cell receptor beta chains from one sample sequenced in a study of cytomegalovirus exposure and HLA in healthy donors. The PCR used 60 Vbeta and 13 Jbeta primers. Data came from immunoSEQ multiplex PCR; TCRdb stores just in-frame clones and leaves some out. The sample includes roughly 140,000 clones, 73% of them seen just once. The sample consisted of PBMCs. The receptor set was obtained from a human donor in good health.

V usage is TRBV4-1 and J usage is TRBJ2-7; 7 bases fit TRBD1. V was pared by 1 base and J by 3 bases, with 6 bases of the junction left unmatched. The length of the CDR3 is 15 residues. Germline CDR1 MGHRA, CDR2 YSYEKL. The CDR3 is CASSQARGNFYEQYF. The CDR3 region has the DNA TGCGCCAGCAGCCAAGCCAGGGGGAACTTCTACGAGCAGTACTTC.

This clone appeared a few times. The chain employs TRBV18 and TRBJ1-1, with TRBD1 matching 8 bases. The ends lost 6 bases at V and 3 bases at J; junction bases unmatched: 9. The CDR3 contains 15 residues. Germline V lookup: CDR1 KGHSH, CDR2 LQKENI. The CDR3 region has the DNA TGTGCCAGCTCGCAGCAGGACAGGGTGGACACTGAAGCTTTCTTT. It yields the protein CASSQQDRVDTEAFF.

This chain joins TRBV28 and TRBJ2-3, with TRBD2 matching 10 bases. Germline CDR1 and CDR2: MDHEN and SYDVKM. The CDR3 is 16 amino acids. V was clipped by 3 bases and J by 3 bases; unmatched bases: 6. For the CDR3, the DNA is TGTGCCAGCAGTTTGATCAGCGGGGGGGCGACAGATACGCAGTATTTT. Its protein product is CASSLISGGATDTQYF.

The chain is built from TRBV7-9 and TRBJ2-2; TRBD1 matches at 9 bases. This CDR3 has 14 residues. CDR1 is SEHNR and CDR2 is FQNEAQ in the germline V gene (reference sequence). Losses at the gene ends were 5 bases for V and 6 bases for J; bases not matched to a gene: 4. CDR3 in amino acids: CASSPTGGPGELFF. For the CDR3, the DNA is TGTGCCAGCAGCCCGACAGGGGGGCCCGGGGAGCTGTTTTTT.

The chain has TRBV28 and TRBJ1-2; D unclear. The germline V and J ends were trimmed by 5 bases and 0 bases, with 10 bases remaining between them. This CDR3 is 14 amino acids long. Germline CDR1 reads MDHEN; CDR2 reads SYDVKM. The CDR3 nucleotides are TGTGCCAGCAGTCCGACACGAGCTAACTATGGCTACACCTTC. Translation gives CASSPTRANYGYTF.

The CDR3 region is CASLAGAPYEQYF. The CDR3 region has the DNA TGTGCCAGCCTAGCGGGGGCCCCCTACGAGCAGTACTTC. The rearrangement uses TRBV6-1 and TRBJ2-7, with 10 bases lining up with TRBD2. The CDR3 has 13 residues. V gave up 8 bases and J gave up 2 bases; unmatched junction bases: 3. The V gene's germline CDR1 is MNHNS and CDR2 SASEGT.

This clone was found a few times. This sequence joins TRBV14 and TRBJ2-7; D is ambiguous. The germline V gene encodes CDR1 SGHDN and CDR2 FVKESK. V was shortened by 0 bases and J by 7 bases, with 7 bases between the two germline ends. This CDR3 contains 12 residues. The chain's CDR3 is CASSQDWQEQYF. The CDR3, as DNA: TGTGCCAGCAGCCAAGATTGGCAAGAGCAGTACTTC.

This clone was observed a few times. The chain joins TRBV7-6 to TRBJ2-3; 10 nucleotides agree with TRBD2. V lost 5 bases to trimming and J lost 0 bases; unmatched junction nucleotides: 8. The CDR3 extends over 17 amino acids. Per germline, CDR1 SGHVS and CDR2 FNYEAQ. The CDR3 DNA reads TGTGCCAGCAGCCCCCGTCTAGCGGGGGAAAGCACAGATACGCAGTATTTT. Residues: CASSPRLAGESTDTQYF. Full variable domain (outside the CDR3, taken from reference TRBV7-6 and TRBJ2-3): GAGVSQSPRYKVTKRGQDVALRCDPISGHVSLYWYRQALGQGPEFLTYFNYEAQQDKSGLPNDRFSAERPEGSISTLTIQRTEQRDSAMYRCASSPRLAGESTDTQYFGPGTRLTVL.

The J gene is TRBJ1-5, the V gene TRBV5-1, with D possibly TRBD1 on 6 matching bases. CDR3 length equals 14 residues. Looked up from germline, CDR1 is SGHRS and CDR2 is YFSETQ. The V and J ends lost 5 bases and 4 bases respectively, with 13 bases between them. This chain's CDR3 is CASSLGTLNQPQHF. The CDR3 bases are TGCGCCAGCAGTCTGGGGACACTAAATCAGCCCCAGCATTTT.

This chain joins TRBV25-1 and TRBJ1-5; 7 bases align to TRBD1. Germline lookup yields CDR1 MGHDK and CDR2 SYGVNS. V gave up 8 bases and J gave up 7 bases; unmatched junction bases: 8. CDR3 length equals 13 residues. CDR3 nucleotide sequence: TGTGCCAGCGGCACAGGGGCTGGGCAGCCCCAGCATTTT. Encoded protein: CASGTGAGQPQHF.

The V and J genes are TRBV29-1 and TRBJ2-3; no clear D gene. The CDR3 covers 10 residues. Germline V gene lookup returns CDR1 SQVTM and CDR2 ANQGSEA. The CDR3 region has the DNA TGCAGTCCGAGCACAGATACGCAGTATTTT. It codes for CSPSTDTQYF.

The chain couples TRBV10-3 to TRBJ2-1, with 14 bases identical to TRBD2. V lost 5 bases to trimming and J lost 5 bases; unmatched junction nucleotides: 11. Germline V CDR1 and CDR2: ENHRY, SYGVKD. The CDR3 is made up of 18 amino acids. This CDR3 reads CAISLNFGTSGGNNEQFF. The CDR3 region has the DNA TGTGCCATCAGTCTAAATTTCGGGACTAGCGGGGGAAACAATGAGCAGTTCTTC.

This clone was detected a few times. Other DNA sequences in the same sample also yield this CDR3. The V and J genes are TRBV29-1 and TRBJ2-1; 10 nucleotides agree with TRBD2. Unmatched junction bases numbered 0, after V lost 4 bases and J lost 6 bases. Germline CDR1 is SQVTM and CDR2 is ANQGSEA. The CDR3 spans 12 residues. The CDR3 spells CSVGTSGNEQFF. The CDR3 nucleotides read TGCAGCGTTGGGACTAGCGGCAATGAGCAGTTCTTC.

In DNA, the CDR3 is TGTGCCAGCAGTGTGGCTTTACAATATAGCAATCAGCCCCAGCATTTT. Encoded protein: CASSVALQYSNQPQHF. The chain carries TRBV2 and TRBJ1-5; no clear D. Trimming left V 4 bases short and J 0 bases short, with 13 bases between. CDR1 is SNHLY, CDR2 FYNNEI, per germline. This CDR3 spans 16 amino acids.

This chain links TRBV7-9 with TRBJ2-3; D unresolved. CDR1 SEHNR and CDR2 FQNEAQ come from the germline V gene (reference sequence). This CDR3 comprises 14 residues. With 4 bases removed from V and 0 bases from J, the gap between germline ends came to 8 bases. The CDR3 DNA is TGTGCCAGCAGCTCACTAACTAGCACAGATACGCAGTATTTT. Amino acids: CASSSLTSTDTQYF.

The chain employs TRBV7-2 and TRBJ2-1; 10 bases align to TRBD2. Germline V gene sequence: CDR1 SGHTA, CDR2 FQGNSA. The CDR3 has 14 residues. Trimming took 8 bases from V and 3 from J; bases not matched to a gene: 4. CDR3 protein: CASSGLAFYNEQFF. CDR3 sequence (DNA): TGTGCCAGCTCGGGACTAGCGTTCTACAATGAGCAGTTCTTC.

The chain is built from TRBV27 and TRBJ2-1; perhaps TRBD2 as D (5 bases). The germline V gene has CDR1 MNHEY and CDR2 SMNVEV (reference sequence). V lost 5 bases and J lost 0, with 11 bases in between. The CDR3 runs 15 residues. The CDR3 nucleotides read TGTGCCAGCAGTGACCAGCGGAGCTCCTACAATGAGCAGTTCTTC. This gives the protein CASSDQRSSYNEQFF.

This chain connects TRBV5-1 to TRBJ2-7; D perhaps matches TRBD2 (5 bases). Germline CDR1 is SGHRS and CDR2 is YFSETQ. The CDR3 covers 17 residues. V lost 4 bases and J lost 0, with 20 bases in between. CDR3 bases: TGCGCCAGCAGCCCGGGATTCTCGGCGGTAAACTCCTACGAGCAGTACTTC. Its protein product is CASSPGFSAVNSYEQYF. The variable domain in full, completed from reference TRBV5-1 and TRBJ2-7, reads KAGVTQTPRYLIKTRGQQVTLSCSPISGHRSVSWYQQTPGQGLQFLFEYFSETQRNKGNFPGRFSGRQFSNSRSEMNVSTLELGDSALYLCASSPGFSAVNSYEQYFGPGTRLTVT.

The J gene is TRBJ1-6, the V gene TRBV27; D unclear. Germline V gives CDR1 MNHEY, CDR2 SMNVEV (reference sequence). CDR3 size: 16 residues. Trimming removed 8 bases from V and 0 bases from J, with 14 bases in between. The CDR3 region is CASGRGWSSYNSPLHF. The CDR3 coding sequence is TGTGCCAGCGGGCGGGGATGGAGCTCCTATAATTCACCCCTCCACTTT.

The CDR3: CASSPSGLAGETQYF. CDR3 coding DNA: TGTGCCAGCAGCCCCTCGGGACTAGCGGGTGAGACCCAGTACTTC. The chain is built from TRBV13 and TRBJ2-5; TRBD2 matches at 12 bases. Germline V gene sequence: CDR1 PRHDT, CDR2 FYEKMQ (reference sequence). V was clipped by 5 bases and J by 5 bases; unmatched bases: 6. The CDR3 loop spans 15 amino acids.

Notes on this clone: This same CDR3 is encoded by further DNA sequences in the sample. CDR3 nucleotides: TGTGCCATCAGTGATCGGCAGGGGAAGGGCTACACCTTC. This gives the protein CAISDRQGKGYTF. This chain links TRBV10-3 with TRBJ1-2, with D maybe TRBD1 (6 bases). The CDR3 has 13 amino acids. Germline V gene sequence: CDR1 ENHRY, CDR2 SYGVKD. Deletions cut 3 bases from V and 8 bases from J, with 13 bases between.

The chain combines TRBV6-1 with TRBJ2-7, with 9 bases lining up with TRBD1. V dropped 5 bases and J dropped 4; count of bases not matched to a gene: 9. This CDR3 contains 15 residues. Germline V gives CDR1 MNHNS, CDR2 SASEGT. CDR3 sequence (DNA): TGTGCCAGCAGTACACCGGGACAGGGTTTGTACGAGCAGTACTTC. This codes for CASSTPGQGLYEQYF.

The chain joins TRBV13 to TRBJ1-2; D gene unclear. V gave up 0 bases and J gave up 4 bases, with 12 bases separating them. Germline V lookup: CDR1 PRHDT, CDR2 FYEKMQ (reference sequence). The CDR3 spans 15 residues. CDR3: CASSLGKRVFYGYTF. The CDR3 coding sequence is TGTGCCAGCAGCTTAGGCAAGAGGGTTTTCTATGGCTACACCTTC.

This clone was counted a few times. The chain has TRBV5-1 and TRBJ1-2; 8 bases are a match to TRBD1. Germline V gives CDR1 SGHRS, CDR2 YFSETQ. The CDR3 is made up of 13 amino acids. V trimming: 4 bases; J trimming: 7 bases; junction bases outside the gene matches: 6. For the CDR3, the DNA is TGCGCCAGCAGCCCAGACAGGGGAACTGGCTACACCTTC. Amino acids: CASSPDRGTGYTF.

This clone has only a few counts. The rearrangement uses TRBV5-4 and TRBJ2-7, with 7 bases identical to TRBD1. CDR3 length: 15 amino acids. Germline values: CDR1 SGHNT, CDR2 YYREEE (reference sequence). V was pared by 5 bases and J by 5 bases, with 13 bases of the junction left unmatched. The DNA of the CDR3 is TGTGCCAGCAGTTTGCAACCGACAGGGACCGACGAGCAGTACTTC. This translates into CASSLQPTGTDEQYF. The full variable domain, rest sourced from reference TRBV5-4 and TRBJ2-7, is ETGVTQSPTHLIKTRGQQVTLRCSSQSGHNTVSWYQQALGQGPQFIFQYYREEENGRGNFPPRFSGLQFPNYSSELNVNALELDDSALYLCASSLQPTGTDEQYFGPGTRLTVT.

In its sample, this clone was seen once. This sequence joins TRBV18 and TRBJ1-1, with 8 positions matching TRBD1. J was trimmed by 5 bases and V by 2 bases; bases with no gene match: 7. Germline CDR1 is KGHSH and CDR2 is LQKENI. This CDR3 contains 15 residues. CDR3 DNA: TGTGCCAGCTCACCAATAACAGGGGGATCAACTGAAGCTTTCTTT. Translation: CASSPITGGSTEAFF.

CDR3: CASSLQGASSYEQYF. The DNA for the CDR3 is TGCGCCAGCAGCTTGCAGGGGGCCTCCTCCTACGAGCAGTACTTC. V usage is TRBV5-1 and J usage is TRBJ2-7; 8 bases are shared with TRBD1. Germline V gives CDR1 SGHRS, CDR2 YFSETQ. CDR3 length: 15 residues. With V trimmed by 1 base and J by 0 bases, 3 bases remained unmatched.

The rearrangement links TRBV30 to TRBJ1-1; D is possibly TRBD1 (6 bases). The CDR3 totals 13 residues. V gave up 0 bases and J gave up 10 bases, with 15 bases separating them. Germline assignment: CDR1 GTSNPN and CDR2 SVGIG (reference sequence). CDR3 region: CAWSVVGAGVAFF. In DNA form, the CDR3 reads TGTGCCTGGAGTGTAGTGGGGGCTGGTGTAGCTTTCTTT.

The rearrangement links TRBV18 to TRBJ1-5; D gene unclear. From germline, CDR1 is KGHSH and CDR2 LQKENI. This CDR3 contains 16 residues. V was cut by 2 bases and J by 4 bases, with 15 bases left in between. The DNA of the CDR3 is TGTGCCAGCTCACCAGCAGCGGTCCGTAATAATCAGCCCCAGCATTTT. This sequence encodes CASSPAAVRNNQPQHF.

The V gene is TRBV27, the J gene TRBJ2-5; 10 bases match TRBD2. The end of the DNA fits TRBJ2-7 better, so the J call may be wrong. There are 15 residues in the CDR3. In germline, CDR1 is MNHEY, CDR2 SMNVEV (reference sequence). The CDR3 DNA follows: TGTGCCAGCAGTCTTAGCGGGGGGCCCGCCTACGAGCAGTACTTC. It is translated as CASSLSGGPAYEQYF.

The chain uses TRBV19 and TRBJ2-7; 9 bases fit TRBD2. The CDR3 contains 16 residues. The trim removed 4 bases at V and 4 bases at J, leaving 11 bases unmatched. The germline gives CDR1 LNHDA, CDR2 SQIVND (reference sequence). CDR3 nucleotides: TGTGCCAGTAGTAGCCAGGGAGCGGGAGGCACTTACGAGCAGTACTTC. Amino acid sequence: CASSSQGAGGTYEQYF.

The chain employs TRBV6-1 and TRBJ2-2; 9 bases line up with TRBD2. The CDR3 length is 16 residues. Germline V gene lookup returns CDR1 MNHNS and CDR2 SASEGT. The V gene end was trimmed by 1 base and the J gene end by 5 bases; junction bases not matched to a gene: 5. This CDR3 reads CASSEDAGGGTGELFF. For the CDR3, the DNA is TGTGCCAGCAGTGAAGACGCGGGAGGGGGAACCGGGGAGCTGTTTTTT.